The 6 T cell receptor beta chains presented below share a single source sample, sequenced in a study of Ad26.COV2.S vaccination and SARS-CoV-2 variants. The sample's treatment: around 19 received Ad26.COV2.S at low or high dose, single or two shots; several received placebo; per-sample allocation not given. At day 63 after the first vaccine or placebo injection, samples were drawn. Generated by immunoSEQ multiplex PCR, the TCRdb table keeps only in-frame clones and is missing some. The sample has hundreds of thousands of clones, around 86% seen once. Source: peripheral blood, taken in a trial of Ad26.COV2.S vaccine versus placebo. Source of these receptors: a person aged 18-65 years who received the Ad26.COV2.S COVID-19 vaccine or a placebo.

The rearrangement uses TRBV15 and TRBJ1-2, with 7 bases matching TRBD1. Germline CDR1 reads LNHNV; CDR2 reads YYDKDF (reference sequence). With 3 bases clipped from V and 1 base from J, the junction kept 8 bases outside the gene matches. The CDR3 is 16 residues long. CDR3 DNA sequence: TGTGCCACCAGCAGGGCTGGACAGGCACTTAACTATGGCTACACCTTC. Protein sequence: CATSRAGQALNYGYTF.

This chain links TRBV9 with TRBJ2-7, with TRBD2 matching 8 bases. This CDR3 is 14 amino acids long. Germline trimming cut 3 bases from V and 0 bases from J; bases unmatched to any gene: 2. The germline CDR1 and CDR2 sequences are SGDLS and YYNGEE. The chain's CDR3 is CASSAGGVSYEQYF. As DNA, the CDR3 is TGTGCCAGCAGCGCCGGGGGGGTCTCCTACGAGCAGTACTTC.

The chain links TRBV5-1 to TRBJ2-7; D perhaps matches TRBD1 (5 bases). Per germline, CDR1 SGHRS and CDR2 YFSETQ. Trimming removed 3 bases from V and 5 bases from J, with 18 bases in between. The CDR3 has 15 residues. This CDR3 is CASSSPGHPRDEQYF. The CDR3 region has the DNA TGCGCCAGCAGCTCACCAGGGCACCCCCGGGACGAGCAGTACTTC.

The chain joins TRBV5-4 to TRBJ2-3, with 11 bases fitting TRBD2. CDR1 is SGHNT, CDR2 YYREEE, per germline (reference sequence). V lost 4 bases to trimming and J lost 11 bases; unmatched junction nucleotides: 12. This CDR3 region has 15 residues. The CDR3 here is CASSGRPSGGIKQYF. DNA for the CDR3: TGTGCCAGCAGCGGGCGGCCTAGCGGGGGGATTAAGCAGTATTTT.

This clone came up once. The V gene is TRBV3-1 (or the pseudogene TRBV3-2), the J gene TRBJ1-2; D is possibly TRBD1 (5 bases). The CDR3 is made up of 17 amino acids. The germline CDR1 and CDR2 sequences are LGHDT and YNNKEL (reference sequence). Trimming shortened V by 0 bases and J by 4 bases, and 18 bases separated the two germline ends. CDR3 nucleotide sequence: TGTGCCAGCAGCCAAGATGCCGCGACCGTTGGGGCCTATGGCTACACCTTC. Encoded protein: CASSQDAATVGAYGYTF.

The chain employs TRBV29-1 and TRBJ1-2; tentatively, D is TRBD1 (5 bases). CDR1 is SQVTM, CDR2 ANQGSEA, per germline. The CDR3 extends over 13 amino acids. V was clipped by 6 bases and J by 3 bases, with 14 bases between them. This chain's CDR3 is CSVRPGVDYGYTF. The CDR3 DNA is TGCAGCGTGCGTCCGGGGGTCGACTATGGCTACACCTTC.